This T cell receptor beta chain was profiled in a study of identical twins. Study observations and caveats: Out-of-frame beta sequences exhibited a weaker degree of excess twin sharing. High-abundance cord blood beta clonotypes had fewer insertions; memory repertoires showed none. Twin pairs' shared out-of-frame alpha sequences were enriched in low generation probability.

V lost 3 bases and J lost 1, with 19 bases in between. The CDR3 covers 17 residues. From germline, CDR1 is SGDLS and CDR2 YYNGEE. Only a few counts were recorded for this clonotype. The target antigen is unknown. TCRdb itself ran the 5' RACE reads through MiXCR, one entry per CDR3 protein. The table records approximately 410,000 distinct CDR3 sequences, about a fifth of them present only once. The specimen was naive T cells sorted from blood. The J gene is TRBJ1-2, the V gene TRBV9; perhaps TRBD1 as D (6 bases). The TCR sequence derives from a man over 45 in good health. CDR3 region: CASSGARQGRVNYGYTF. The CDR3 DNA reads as TGTGCCAGCAGCGGGGCCCGGCAGGGGAGAGTTAACTATGGCTACACCTTC.